Sequencing of this T cell receptor beta chain was carried out in a study of T cell repertoires in cytomegalovirus infection. As for the study in general: Selection of CMV epitopes for the study included recently identified HLA-C-restricted and well-studied HLA-B-restricted ones. Public TCR beta signature analysis indicated the presence of both CMV infection and matching HLA type. The study's findings and limits: The ex vivo response was dominated by HLA-C-restricted CMV-specific TCR beta clonotypes. Identification of carriers of CMV plus the relevant HLA was performed using cumulative public TCR beta family frequency.

Remarks on this clonotype: Its antigen is currently unknown.

MiXCR was run by TCRdb on the reads, yielding one entry per CDR3 protein. This sample yields under 200,000 distinct CDR3 sequences, of which roughly 20% are seen a single time; about 25% belongs to the top ten. This specimen consisted of CD8+ T cells from cultured PBMCs, obtained from culture after CMV antigen stimulation. This receptor was taken from a human donor in good health (CMV status not recorded). Some clones in this sample may be carry-over from other donors' samples.

CDR3: CASNPVPARDRNTGELFF. The DNA for the CDR3 is TGTGCCAGCAACCCAGTCCCTGCCCGGGACAGGAACACCGGGGAGCTGTTTTTT. V gene TRBV7-6 combines with J gene TRBJ2-2; 7 nucleotides line up with TRBD1. CDR1 and CDR2 (germline): SGHVS, FNYEAQ. The junction had 15 bases not matched to a gene; V was cut back by 7 bases and J by 1 base. The CDR3 length is 18 residues.